This T cell receptor (beta chain) was observed in a study of cytomegalovirus exposure and HLA in healthy donors. In the PCR, 60 Vbeta and 13 Jbeta primers were used. Sequencing used immunoSEQ multiplex PCR; TCRdb keeps in-frame clones, though not all of them. The profile shows approximately 200,000 clones, about 80% of them singletons. The V gene's germline CDR1 is LNHDA and CDR2 SQIVND (reference sequence). The CDR3 spans 17 residues. Trimming took off 6 bases at V and 9 bases at J, with 24 bases between the two ends. This chain uses TRBV19 with TRBJ1-6; D gene ambiguous. The TCR comes from a woman under 30 in good health and CMV-seropositive. Sequenced input: PBMCs. The CDR3 region is CASRGVSVVGFSSPLHF. DNA for the CDR3: TGTGCCAGTAGAGGTGTTTCGGTCGTCGGGTTTAGTTCACCCCTCCACTTT. The entire variable domain, with the rest obtained from reference TRBV19 and TRBJ1-6, is as follows: DGGITQSPKYLFRKEGQNVTLSCEQNLNHDAMYWYRQDPGQGLRLIYYSQIVNDFQKGDIAEGYSVSREKKESFPLTVTSAQKNPTAFYLCASRGVSVVGFSSPLHFGNGTRLTVT.